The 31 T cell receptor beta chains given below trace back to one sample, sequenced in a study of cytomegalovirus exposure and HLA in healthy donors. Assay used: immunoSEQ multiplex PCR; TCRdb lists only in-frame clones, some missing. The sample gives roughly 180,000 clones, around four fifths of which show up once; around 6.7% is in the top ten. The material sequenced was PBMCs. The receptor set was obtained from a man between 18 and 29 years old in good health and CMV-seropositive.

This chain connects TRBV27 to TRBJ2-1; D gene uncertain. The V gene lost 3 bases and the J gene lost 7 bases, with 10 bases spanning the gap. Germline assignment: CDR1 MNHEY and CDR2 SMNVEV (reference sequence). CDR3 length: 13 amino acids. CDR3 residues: CASSFSGPNEQFF. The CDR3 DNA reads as TGTGCCAGCAGTTTTAGTGGGCCGAATGAGCAGTTCTTC.

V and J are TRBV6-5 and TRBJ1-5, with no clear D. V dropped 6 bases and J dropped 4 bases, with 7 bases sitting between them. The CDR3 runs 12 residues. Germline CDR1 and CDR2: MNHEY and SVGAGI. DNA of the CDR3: TGTGCCAGCAGCCCCAGAAATCAGCCCCAGCATTTT. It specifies CASSPRNQPQHF.

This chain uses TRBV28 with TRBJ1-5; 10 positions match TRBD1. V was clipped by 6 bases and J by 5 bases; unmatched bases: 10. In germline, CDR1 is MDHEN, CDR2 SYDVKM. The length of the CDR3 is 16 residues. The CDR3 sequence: CASSQRRTGGDQPQHF. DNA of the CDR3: TGTGCCAGCAGCCAAAGGAGGACAGGGGGGGATCAGCCCCAGCATTTT. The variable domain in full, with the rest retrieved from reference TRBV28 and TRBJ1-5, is DVKVTQSSRYLVKRTGEKVFLECVQDMDHENMFWYRQDPGLGLRLIYFSYDVKMKEKGDIPEGYSVSREKKERFSLILESASTNQTSMYLCASSQRRTGGDQPQHFGDGTRLSIL.

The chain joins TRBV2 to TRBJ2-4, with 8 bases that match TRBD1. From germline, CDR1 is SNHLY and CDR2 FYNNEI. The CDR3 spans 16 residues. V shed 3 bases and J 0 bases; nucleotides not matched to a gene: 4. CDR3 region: CASSDLGQGAKNIQYF. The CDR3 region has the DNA TGTGCCAGCAGTGATTTAGGACAGGGAGCCAAAAACATTCAGTACTTC.

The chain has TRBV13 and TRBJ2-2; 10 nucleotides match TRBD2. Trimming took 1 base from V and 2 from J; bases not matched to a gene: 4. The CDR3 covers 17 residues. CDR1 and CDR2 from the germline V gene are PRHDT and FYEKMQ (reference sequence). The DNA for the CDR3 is TGTGCCAGCAGCTTAGTATCTAGCGGGGGAAACACCGGGGAGCTGTTTTTT. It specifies CASSLVSSGGNTGELFF.

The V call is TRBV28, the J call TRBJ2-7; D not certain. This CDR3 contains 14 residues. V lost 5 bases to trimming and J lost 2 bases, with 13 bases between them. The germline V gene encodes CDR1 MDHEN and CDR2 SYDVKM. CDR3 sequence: CASSPVRRPYEQYF. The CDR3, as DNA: TGTGCCAGCAGTCCCGTGAGGCGGCCCTACGAGCAGTACTTC. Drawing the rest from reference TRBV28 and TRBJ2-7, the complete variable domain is DVKVTQSSRYLVKRTGEKVFLECVQDMDHENMFWYRQDPGLGLRLIYFSYDVKMKEKGDIPEGYSVSREKKERFSLILESASTNQTSMYLCASSPVRRPYEQYFGPGTRLTVT.

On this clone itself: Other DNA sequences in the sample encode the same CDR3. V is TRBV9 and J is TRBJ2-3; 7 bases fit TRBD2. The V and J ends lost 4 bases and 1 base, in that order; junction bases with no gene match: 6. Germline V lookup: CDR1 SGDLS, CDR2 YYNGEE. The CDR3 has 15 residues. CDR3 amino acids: CASSPRTSGTDTQYF. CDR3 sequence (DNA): TGTGCCAGCAGCCCCAGAACTAGCGGCACAGATACGCAGTATTTT.

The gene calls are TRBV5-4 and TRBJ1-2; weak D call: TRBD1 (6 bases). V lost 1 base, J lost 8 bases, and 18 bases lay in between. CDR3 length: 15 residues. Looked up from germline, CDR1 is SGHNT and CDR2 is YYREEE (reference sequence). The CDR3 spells CASSLPGGHRMGYTF. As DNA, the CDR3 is TGTGCCAGCAGCTTGCCCGGGGGGCATCGGATGGGCTACACCTTC.

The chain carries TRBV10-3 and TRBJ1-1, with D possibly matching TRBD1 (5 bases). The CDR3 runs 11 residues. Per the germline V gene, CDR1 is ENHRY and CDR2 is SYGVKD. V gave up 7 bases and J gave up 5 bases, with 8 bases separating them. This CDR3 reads CAIIRGTEAFF. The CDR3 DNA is TGTGCCATCATCCGGGGGACTGAAGCTTTCTTT.

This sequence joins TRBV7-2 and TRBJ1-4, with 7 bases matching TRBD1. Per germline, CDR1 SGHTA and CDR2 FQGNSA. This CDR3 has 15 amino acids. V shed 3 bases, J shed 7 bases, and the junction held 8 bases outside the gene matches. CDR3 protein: CASSFSNRGGEKLFF. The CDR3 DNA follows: TGTGCCAGCAGCTTCTCGAACAGGGGCGGTGAAAAACTGTTTTTT.

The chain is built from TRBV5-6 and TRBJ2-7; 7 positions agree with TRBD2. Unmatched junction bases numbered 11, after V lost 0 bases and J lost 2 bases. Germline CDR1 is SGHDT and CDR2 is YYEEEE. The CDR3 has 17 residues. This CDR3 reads CASSLGRGGSRAYEQYF. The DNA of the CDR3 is TGTGCCAGCAGCTTGGGTCGGGGCGGGAGTAGGGCCTACGAGCAGTACTTC.

CDR3 DNA: TGTGCCAGCAGCGTGGAGGGAAGGGACACCGGGGAGCTGTTTTTT. Its protein is CASSVEGRDTGELFF. V and J are TRBV9 and TRBJ2-2; a possible D gene is TRBD2 (6 bases). From germline, CDR1 is SGDLS and CDR2 YYNGEE. Trimming took off 2 bases at V and 3 bases at J, with 11 bases between the two ends. CDR3 size: 15 residues.

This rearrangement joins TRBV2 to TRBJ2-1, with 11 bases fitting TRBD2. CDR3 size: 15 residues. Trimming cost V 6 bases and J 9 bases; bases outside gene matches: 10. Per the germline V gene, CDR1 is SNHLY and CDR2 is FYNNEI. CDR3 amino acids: CASRVLAGEGGEQFF. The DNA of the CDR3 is TGTGCCAGCAGAGTACTAGCGGGAGAGGGGGGTGAGCAGTTCTTC.

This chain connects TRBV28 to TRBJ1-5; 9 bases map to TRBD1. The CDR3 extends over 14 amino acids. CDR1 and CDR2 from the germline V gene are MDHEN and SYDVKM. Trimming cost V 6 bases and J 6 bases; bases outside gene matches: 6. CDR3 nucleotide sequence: TGTGCCAGCAGGCGGACAGGGGTCGGTCAGCCCCAGCATTTT. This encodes CASRRTGVGQPQHF. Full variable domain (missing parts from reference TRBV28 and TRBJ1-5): DVKVTQSSRYLVKRTGEKVFLECVQDMDHENMFWYRQDPGLGLRLIYFSYDVKMKEKGDIPEGYSVSREKKERFSLILESASTNQTSMYLCASRRTGVGQPQHFGDGTRLSIL.

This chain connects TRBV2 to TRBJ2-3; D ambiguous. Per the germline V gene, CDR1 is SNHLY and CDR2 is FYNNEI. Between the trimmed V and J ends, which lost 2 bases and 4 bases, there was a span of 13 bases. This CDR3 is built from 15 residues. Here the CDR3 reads CASSEQSSISDTQYF. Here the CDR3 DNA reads TGTGCCAGCAGTGAACAATCGTCTATTTCAGATACGCAGTATTTT.

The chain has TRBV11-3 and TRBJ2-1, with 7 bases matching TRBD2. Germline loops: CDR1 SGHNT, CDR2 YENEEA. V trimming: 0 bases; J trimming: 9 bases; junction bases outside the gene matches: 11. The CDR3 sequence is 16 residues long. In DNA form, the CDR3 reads TGTGCCAGCAGCTTAGAAGGCGGGAGATCGGGTAGTGAGCAGTTCTTC. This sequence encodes CASSLEGGRSGSEQFF.

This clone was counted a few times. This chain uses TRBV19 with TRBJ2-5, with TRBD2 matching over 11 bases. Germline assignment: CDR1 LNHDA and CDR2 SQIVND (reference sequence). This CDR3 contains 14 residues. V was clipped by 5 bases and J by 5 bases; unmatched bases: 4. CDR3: CASSPSGRSETQYF. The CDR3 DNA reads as TGTGCCAGTAGTCCTAGCGGGAGGAGTGAGACCCAGTACTTC.

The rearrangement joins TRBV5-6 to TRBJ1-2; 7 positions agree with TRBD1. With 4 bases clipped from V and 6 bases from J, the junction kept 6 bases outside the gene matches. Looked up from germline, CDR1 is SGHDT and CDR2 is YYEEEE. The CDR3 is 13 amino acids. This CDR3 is CASSRDRGDGYTF. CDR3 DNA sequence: TGTGCCAGCAGCCGGGACAGAGGCGATGGCTACACCTTC.

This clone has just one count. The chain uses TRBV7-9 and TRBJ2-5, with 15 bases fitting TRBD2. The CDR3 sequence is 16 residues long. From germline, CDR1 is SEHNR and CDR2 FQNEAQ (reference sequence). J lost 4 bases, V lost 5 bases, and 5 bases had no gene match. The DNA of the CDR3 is TGTGCCAGCAGCCCCGGGACTAGCGGGAGGTCAGAGACCCAGTACTTC. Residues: CASSPGTSGRSETQYF.

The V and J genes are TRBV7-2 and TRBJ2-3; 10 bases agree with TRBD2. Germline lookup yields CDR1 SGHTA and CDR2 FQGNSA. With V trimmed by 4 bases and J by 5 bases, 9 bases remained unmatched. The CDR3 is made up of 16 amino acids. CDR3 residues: CASSWGSSGSVDTQYF. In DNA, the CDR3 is TGTGCCAGCAGCTGGGGTTCTAGCGGGAGTGTAGATACGCAGTATTTT.

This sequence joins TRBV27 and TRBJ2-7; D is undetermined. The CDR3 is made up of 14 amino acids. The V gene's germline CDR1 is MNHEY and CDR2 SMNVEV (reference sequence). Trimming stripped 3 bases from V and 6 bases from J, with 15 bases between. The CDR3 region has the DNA TGTGCCAGCAGTTTTGCGTCGGCGGCCAGCGAGCAGTACTTC. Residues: CASSFASAASEQYF.

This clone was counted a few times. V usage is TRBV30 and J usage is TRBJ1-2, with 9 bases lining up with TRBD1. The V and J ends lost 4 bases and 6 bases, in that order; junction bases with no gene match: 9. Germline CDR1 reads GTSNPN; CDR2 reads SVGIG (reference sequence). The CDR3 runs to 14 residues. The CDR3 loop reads CAWTPGQGIDGYTF. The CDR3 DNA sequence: TGTGCCTGGACCCCGGGACAGGGTATCGATGGCTACACCTTC.

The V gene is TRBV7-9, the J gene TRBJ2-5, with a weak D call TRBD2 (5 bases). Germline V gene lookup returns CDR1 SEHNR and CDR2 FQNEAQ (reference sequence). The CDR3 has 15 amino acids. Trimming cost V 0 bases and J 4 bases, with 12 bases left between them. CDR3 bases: TGTGCCAGCAGCTTAGCGATAGCTAGCAGAGAGACCCAGTACTTC. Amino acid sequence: CASSLAIASRETQYF.

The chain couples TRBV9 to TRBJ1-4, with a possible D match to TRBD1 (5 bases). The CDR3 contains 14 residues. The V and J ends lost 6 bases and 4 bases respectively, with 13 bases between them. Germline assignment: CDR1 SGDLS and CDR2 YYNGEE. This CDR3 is CASNRQGLNEKLFF. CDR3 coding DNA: TGTGCCAGCAATCGTCAGGGTCTTAATGAAAAACTGTTTTTT. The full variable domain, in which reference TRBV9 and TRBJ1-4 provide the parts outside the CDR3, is DSGVTQTPKHLITATGQRVTLRCSPRSGDLSVYWYQQSLDQGLQFLIQYYNGEERAKGNILERFSAQQFPDLHSELNLSSLELGDSALYFCASNRQGLNEKLFFGSGTQLSVL.

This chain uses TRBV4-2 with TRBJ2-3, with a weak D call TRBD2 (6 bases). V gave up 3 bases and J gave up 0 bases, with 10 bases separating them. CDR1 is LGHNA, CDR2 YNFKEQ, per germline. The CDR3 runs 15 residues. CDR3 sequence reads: CASSQEGTSTDTQYF. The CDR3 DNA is TGTGCCAGCAGCCAGGAAGGGACTAGCACAGATACGCAGTATTTT.

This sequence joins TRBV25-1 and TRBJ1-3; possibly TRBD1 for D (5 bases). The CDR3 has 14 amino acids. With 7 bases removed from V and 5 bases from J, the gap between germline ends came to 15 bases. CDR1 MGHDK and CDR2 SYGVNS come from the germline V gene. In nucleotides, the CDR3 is TGTGCCAGCAACCCGGGGGACGTTCGAAACACCATATATTTT. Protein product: CASNPGDVRNTIYF.

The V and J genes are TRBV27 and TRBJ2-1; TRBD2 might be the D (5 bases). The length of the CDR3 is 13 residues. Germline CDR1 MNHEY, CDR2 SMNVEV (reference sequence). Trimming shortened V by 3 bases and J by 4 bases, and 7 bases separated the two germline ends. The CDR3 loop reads CASSLGRYNEQFF. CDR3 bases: TGTGCCAGCAGTTTGGGGAGATACAATGAGCAGTTCTTC.

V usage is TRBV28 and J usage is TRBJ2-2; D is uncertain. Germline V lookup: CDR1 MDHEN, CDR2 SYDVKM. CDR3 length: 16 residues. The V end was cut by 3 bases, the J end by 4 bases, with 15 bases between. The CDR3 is CASSFVGRSGTGELFF. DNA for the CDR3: TGTGCCAGCAGTTTCGTTGGCAGATCGGGCACCGGGGAGCTGTTTTTT.

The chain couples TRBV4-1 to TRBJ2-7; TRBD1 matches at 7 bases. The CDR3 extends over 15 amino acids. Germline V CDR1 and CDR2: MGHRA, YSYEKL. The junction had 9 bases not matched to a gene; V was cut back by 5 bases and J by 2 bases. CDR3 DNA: TGCGCCAGCAGCAGTACCCGAGGACAGGCCTACGAGCAGTACTTC. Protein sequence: CASSSTRGQAYEQYF.

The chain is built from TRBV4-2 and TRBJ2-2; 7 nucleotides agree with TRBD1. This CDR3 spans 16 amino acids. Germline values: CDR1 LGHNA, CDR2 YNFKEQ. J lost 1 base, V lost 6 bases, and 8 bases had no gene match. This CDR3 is CASRKESGGNTGELFF. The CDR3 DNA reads TGTGCCAGCAGAAAGGAGTCAGGGGGGAACACCGGGGAGCTGTTTTTT.

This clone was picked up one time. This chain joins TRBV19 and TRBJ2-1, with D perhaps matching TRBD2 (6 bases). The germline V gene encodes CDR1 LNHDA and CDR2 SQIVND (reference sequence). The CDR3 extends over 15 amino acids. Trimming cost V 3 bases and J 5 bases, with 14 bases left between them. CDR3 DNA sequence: TGTGCCAGTAGTATGGGGGAGGAGGGGCACAATGAGCAGTTCTTC. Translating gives CASSMGEEGHNEQFF.